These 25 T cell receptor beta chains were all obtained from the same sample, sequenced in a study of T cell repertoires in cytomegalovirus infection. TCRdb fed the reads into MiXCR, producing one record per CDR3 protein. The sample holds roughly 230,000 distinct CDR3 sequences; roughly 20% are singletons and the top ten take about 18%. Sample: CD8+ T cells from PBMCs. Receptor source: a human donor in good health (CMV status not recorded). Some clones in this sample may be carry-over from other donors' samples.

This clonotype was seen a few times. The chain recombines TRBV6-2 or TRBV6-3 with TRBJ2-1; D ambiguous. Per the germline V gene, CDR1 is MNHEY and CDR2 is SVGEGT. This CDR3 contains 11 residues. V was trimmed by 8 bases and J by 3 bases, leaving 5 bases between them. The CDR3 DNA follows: TGTGCCAGCGATGACTACAATGAGCAGTTCTTC. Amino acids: CASDDYNEQFF.

The CDR3 DNA reads as TGTGCCAGCAGTGAATTTCTCCCCACCGGGGAGCTGTTTTTT. Translation gives CASSEFLPTGELFF. The V gene is TRBV2, the J gene TRBJ2-2; unclear D gene. This CDR3 has 14 amino acids. Germline V gene sequence: CDR1 SNHLY, CDR2 FYNNEI. V was clipped by 2 bases and J by 4 bases, with 8 bases between them.

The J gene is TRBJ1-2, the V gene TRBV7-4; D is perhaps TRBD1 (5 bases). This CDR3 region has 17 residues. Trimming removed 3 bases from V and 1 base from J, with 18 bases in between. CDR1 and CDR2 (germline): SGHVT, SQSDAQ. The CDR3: CASSFNPTGRSNYGYTF. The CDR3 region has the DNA TGTGCCAGCAGCTTTAATCCAACGGGACGGAGTAACTATGGCTACACCTTC.

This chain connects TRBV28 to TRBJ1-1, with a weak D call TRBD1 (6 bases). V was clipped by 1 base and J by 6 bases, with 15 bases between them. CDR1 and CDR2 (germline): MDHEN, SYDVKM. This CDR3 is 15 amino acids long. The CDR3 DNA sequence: TGTGCCAGCAGTTTATTTACGGGGGCATTCCCTGAAGCTTTCTTT. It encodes CASSLFTGAFPEAFF.

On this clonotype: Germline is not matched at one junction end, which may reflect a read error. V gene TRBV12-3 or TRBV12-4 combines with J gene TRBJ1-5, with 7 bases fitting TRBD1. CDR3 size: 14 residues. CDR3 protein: CASTSTGVNQSQHF. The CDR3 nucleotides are TGTGCCAGCACCTCTACAGGGGTCAATCAGTCCCAGCATTTT.

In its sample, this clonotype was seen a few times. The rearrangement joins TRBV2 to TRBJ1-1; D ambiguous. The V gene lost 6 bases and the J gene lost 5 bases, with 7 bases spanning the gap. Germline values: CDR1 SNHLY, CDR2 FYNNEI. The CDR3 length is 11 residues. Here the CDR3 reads CASREGTEAFF. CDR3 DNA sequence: TGTGCCAGCAGGGAGGGTACTGAAGCTTTCTTT.

The CDR3 DNA follows: TGTGCCAGCAGTAACAGGGTGAGCACAGATACGCAGTATTTT. Translation: CASSNRVSTDTQYF. V usage is TRBV28 and J usage is TRBJ2-3; weak D call: TRBD1 (6 bases). V lost 5 bases, J lost 0 bases, and 9 bases lay in between. CDR3 length: 14 amino acids. Germline V gene data show CDR1 as MDHEN and CDR2 as SYDVKM.

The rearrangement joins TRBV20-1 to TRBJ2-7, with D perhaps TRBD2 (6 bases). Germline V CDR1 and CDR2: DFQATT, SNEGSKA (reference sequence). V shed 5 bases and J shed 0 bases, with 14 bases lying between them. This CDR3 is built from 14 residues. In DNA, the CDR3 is TGCAGTGCTTATAGGGACTGGAGCTCCTACGAGCAGTACTTC. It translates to CSAYRDWSSYEQYF.

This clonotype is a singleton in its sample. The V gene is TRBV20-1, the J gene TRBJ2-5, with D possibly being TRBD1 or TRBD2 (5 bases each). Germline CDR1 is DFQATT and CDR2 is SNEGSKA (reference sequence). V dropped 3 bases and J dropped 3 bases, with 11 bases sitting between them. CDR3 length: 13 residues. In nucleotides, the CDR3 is TGCAGTGCTAGCATGGGGGTGGAAGAGACCCAGTACTTC. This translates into CSASMGVEETQYF.

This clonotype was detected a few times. CDR3 coding DNA: TGTGCCAGCAGCCTGGGGACAGGGGTATTGAACGAGCAGTACTTC. This gives the protein CASSLGTGVLNEQYF. V gene TRBV12-3 or TRBV12-4 combines with J gene TRBJ2-7; TRBD1 agrees at 10 bases. V trimming: 6 bases; J trimming: 5 bases; junction bases outside the gene matches: 10. The CDR3 runs to 15 residues.

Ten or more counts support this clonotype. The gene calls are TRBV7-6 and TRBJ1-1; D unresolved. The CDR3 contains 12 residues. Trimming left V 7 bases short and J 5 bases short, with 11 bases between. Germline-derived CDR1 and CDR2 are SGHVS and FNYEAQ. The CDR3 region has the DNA TGTGCCAGCAAGAACTCGGGGACTGAAGCTTTCTTT. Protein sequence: CASKNSGTEAFF.

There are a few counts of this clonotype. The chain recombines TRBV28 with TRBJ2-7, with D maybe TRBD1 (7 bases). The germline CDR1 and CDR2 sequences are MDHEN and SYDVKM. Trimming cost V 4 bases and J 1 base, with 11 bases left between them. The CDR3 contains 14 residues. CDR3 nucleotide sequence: TGTGCCAGCAGTTGGCCAGGGGGGTCCTACGAGCAGTACTTC. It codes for CASSWPGGSYEQYF.

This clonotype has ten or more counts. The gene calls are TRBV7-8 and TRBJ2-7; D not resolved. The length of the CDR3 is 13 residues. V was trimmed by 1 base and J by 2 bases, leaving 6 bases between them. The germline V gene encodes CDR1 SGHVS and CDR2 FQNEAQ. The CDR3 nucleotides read TGTGCCAGCAGCTTAGAATACGCCTACGAGCAGTACTTC. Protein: CASSLEYAYEQYF.

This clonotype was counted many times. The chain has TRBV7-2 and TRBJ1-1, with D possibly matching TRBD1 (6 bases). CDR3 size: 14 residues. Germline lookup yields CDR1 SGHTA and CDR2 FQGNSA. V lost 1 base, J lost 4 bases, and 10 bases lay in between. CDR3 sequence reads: CASSLVTGATEAFF. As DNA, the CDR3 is TGTGCCAGCAGCTTAGTAACGGGGGCCACTGAAGCTTTCTTT.

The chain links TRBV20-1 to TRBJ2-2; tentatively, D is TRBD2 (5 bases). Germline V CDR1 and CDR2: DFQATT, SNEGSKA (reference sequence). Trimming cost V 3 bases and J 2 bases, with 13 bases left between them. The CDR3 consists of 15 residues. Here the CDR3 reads CSASPLRTNTGELFF. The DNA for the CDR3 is TGCAGTGCTAGCCCCCTTAGGACTAACACCGGGGAGCTGTTTTTT.

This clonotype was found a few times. CDR3 loop: CASSLSGRDTDTQYF. CDR3 nucleotide sequence: TGTGCCAGCAGTTTAAGTGGCAGGGATACAGATACGCAGTATTTT. This chain joins TRBV12-3 or TRBV12-4 and TRBJ2-3, with D perhaps TRBD1 (5 bases). The CDR3 covers 15 residues. V was cut by 2 bases and J by 3 bases, with 12 bases left in between.

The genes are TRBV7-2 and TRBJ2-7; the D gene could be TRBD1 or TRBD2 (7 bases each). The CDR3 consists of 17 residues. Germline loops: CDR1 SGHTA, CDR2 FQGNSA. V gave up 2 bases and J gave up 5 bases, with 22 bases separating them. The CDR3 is CASSLRVRGGAKDEQYF. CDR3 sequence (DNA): TGTGCCAGCAGCTTAAGGGTCAGGGGGGGGGCAAAAGACGAGCAGTACTTC.

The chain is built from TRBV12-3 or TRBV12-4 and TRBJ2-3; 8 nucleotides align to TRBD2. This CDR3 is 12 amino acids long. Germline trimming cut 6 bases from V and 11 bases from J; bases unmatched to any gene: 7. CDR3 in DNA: TGTGCCAGCAGCGGCGGGGGGTCTGAGCAGTATTTT. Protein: CASSGGGSEQYF.

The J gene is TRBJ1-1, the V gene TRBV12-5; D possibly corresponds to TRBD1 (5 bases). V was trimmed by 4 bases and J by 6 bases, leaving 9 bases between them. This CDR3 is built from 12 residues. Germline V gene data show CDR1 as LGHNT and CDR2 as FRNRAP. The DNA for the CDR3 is TGTGCTAGTGGTTCCTGGGGGGCTGAAGCTTTCTTT. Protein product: CASGSWGAEAFF.

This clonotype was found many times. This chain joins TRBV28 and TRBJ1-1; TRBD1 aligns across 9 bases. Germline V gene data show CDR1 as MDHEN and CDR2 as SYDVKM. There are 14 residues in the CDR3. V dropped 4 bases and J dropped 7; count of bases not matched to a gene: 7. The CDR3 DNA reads TGTGCCAGCAGTTACACAGGGGGCGCTCTTGAAGCTTTCTTT. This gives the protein CASSYTGGALEAFF.

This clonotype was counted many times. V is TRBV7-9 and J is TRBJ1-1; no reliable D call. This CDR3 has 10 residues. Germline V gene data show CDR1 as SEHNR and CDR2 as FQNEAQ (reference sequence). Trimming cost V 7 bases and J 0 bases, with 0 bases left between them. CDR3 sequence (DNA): TGTGCCAGCATGAACACTGAAGCTTTCTTT. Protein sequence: CASMNTEAFF.

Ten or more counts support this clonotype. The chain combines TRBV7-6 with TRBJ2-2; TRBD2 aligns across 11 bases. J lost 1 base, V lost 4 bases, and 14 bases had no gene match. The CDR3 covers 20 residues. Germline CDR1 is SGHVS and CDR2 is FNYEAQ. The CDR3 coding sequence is TGTGCCAGCAGCTCGCAACCGGGACTAGCGGCCGTAATGAACACCGGGGAGCTGTTTTTT. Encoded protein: CASSSQPGLAAVMNTGELFF.

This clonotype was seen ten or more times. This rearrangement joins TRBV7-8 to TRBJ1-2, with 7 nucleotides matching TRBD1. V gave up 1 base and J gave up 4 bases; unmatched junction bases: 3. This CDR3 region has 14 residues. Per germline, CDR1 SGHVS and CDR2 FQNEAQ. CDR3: CASSLGGDSYGYTF. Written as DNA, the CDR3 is TGTGCCAGCAGCTTAGGAGGGGACAGCTATGGCTACACCTTC.

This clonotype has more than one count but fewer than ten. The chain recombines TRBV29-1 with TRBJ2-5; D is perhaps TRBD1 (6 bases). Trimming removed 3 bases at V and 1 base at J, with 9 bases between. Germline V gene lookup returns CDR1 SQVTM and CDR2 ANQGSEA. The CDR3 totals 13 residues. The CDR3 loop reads CSVETGTQETQYF. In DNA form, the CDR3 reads TGCAGCGTTGAGACAGGCACCCAAGAGACCCAGTACTTC.

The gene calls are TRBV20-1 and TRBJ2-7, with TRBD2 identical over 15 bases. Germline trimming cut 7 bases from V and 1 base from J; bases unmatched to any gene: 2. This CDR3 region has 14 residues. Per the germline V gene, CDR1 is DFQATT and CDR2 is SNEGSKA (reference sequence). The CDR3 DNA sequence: TGCAGTGTTGGGACTAGCGGGGGGTCCTACGAGCAGTACTTC. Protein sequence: CSVGTSGGSYEQYF.